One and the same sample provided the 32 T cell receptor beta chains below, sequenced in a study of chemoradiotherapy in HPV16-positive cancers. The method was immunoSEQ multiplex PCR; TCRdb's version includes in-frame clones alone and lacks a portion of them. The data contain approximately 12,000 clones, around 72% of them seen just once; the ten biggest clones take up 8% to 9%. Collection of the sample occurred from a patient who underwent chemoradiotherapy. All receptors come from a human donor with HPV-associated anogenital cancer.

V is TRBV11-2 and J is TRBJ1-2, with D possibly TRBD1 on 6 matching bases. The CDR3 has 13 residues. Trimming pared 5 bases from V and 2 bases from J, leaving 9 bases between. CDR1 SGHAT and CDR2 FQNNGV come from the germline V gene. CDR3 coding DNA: TGTGCCAGCAGCCCACAGGGAAACTATGGCTACACCTTC. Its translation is CASSPQGNYGYTF.

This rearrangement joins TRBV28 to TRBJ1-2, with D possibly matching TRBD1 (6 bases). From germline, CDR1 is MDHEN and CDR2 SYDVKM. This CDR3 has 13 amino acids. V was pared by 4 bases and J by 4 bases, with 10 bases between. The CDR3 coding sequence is TGTGCCAGCAGTTGGGACATCTCCTATGGCTACACCTTC. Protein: CASSWDISYGYTF.

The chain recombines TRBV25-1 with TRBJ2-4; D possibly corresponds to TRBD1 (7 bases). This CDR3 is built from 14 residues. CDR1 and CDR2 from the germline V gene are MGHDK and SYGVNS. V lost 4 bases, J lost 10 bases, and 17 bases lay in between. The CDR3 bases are TGTGCCAGCAGTGGGGGAGGACAGGCCAATATTCAGTACTTC. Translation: CASSGGGQANIQYF.

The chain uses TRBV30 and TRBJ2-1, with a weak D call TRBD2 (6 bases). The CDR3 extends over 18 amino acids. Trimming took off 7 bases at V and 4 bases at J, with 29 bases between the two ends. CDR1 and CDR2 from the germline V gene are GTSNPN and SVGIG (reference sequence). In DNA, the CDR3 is TGTGCCTTAAACCCCCCGCGGTCCGGGACTCGAGAATACAATGAGCAGTTCTTC. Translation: CALNPPRSGTREYNEQFF. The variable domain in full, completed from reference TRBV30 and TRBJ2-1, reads SQTIHQWPATLVQPVGSPLSLECTVEGTSNPNLYWYRQAAGRGLQLLFYSVGIGQISSEVPQNLSASRPQDRQFILSSKKLLLSDSGFYLCALNPPRSGTREYNEQFFGPGTRLTVL.

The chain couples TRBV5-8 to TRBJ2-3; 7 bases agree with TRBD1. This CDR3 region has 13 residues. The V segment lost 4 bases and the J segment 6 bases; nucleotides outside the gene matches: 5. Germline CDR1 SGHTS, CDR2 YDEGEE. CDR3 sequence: CASSRNRGDTQYF. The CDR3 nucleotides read TGTGCCAGCAGCCGGAACAGGGGTGATACGCAGTATTTT.

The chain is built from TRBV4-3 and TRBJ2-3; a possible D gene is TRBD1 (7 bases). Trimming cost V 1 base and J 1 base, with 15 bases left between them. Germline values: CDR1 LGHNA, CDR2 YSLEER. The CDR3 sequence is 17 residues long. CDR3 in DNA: TGCGCCAGCAGCCAAGTTTGGAGGGGGCTAGGCACAGATACGCAGTATTTT. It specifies CASSQVWRGLGTDTQYF.

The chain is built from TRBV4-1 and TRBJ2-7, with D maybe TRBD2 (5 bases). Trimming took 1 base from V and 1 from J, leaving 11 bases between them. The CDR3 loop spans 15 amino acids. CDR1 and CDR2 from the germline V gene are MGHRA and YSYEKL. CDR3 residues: CASSQAILVSYEQYF. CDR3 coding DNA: TGCGCCAGCAGCCAAGCTATACTAGTTTCCTACGAGCAGTACTTC.

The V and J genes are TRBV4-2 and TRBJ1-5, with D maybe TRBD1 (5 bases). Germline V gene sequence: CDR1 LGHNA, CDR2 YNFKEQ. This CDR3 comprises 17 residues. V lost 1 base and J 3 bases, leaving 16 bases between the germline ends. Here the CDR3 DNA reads TGTGCCAGCAGCCAAGTCTCAGGGAGGGAGGTCAATCAGCCCCAGCATTTT. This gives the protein CASSQVSGREVNQPQHF.

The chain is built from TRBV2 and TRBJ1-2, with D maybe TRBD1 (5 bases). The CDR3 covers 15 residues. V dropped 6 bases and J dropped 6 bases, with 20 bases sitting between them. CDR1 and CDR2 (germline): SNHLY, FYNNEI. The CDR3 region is CASRLDGTPTNGYTF. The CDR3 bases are TGTGCCAGCAGACTCGACGGGACTCCTACTAATGGCTACACCTTC. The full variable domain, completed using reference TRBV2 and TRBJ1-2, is EPEVTQTPSHQVTQMGQEVILRCVPISNHLYFYWYRQILGQKVEFLVSFYNNEISEKSEIFDDQFSVERPDGSNFTLKIRSTKLEDSAMYFCASRLDGTPTNGYTFGSGTRLTVV.

The CDR3 is CASSPRSDTEAFF. In DNA, the CDR3 is TGTGCCAGCTCACCAAGGTCAGACACTGAAGCTTTCTTT. The chain joins TRBV18 to TRBJ1-1; D unresolved. The CDR3 runs to 13 residues. Germline V gives CDR1 KGHSH, CDR2 LQKENI. Trimming removed 2 bases at V and 3 bases at J, with 7 bases between.

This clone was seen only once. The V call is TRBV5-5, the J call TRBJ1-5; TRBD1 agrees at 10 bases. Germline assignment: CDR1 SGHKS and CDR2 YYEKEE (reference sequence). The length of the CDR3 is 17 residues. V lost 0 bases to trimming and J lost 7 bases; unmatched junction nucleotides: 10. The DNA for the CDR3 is TGTGCCAGCAGCTTGGCTCCGGGACAGGGGTTGGGGCAGCCCCAGCATTTT. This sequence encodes CASSLAPGQGLGQPQHF.

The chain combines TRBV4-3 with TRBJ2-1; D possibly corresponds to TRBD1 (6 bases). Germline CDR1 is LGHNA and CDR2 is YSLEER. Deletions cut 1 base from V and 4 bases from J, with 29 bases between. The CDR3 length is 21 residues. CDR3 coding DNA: TGCGCCAGCAGCCAAGGAAGTTTCTCCCGGGACACACGCTTAGTTTACAATGAGCAGTTCTTC. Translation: CASSQGSFSRDTRLVYNEQFF.

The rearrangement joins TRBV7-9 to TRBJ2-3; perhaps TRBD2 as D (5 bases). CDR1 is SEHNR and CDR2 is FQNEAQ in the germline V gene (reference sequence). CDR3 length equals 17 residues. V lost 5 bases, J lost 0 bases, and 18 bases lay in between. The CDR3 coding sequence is TGTGCCAGCAGCCCCAGAATAGTAGCGACTAGCACAGATACGCAGTATTTT. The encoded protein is CASSPRIVATSTDTQYF.

Here the CDR3 DNA reads TGTGCCAGTAGTGACAGGGGGAGGATGAACACTGAAGCTTTCTTT. Amino acid sequence: CASSDRGRMNTEAFF. V and J are TRBV19 and TRBJ1-1; 9 nucleotides line up with TRBD1. The V gene's germline CDR1 is LNHDA and CDR2 SQIVND (reference sequence). This CDR3 region has 15 residues. V lost 5 bases, J lost 0 bases, and 4 bases stayed unmatched.

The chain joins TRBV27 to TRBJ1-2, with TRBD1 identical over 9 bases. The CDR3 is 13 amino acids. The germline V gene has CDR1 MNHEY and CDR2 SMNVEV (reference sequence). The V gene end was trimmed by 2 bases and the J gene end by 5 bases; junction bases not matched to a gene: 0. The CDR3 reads CASSLGTGYGYTF. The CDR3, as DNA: TGTGCCAGCAGTTTAGGGACAGGGTATGGCTACACCTTC.

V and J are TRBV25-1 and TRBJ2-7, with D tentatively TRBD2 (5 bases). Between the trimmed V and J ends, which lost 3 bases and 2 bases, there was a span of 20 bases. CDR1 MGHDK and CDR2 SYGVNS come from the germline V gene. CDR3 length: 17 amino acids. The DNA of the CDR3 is TGTGCCAGCAGTGATGGCGAGAGCGGTCACCAACCCTACGAGCAGTACTTC. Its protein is CASSDGESGHQPYEQYF.

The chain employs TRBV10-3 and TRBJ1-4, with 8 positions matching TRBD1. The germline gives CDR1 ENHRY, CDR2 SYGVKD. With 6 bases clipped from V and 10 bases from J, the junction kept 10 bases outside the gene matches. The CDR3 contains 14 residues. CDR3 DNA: TGTGCCATCAGACCGGACAGGGCTTTTTCAAAACTGTTTTTT. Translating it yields CAIRPDRAFSKLFF.

The CDR3 coding sequence is TGCGCCAGCAGCCAAGGTCATTTGGAGGCAATGCAGTACTTC. It translates to CASSQGHLEAMQYF. The chain employs TRBV4-1 and TRBJ2-5, with D perhaps matching TRBD2 (5 bases). This CDR3 has 14 residues. Germline V gives CDR1 MGHRA, CDR2 YSYEKL. The V gene lost 1 base and the J gene lost 11 bases, with 17 bases spanning the gap.

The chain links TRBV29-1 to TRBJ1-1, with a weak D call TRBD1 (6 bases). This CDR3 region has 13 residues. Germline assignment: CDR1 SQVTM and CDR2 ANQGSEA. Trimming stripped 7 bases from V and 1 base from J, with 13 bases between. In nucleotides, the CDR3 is TGCAGCGCCGAGACAGGCACGAACACTGAAGCTTTCTTT. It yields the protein CSAETGTNTEAFF.

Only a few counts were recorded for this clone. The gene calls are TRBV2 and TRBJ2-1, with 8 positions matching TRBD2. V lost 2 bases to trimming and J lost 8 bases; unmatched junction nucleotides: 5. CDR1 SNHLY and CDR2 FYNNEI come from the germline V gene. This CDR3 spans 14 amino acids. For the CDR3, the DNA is TGTGCCAGCAGTGAAACCTCAGCGGGAGATGAGCAGTTCTTC. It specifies CASSETSAGDEQFF.

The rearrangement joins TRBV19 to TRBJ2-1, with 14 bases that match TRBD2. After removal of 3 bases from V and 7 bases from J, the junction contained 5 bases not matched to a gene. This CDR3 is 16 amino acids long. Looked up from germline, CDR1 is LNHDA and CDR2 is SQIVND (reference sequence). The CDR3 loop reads CASSISGLAGGNEQFF. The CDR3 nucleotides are TGTGCCAGTAGTATCTCCGGACTAGCGGGAGGAAATGAGCAGTTCTTC.

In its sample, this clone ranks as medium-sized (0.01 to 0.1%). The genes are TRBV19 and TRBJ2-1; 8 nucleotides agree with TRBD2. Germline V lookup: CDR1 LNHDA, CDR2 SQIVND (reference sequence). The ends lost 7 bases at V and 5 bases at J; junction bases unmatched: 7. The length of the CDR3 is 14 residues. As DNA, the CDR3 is TGTGCCAGTACCATTAGCGGGGAAAACAATGAGCAGTTCTTC. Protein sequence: CASTISGENNEQFF.

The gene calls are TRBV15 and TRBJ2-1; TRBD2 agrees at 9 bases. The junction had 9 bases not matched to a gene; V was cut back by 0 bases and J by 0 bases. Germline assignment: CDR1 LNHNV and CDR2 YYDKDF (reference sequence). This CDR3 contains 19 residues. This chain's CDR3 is CATSRDRGAGGPSYNEQFF. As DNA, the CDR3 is TGTGCCACCAGCAGAGATCGGGGAGCGGGAGGACCCTCCTACAATGAGCAGTTCTTC.

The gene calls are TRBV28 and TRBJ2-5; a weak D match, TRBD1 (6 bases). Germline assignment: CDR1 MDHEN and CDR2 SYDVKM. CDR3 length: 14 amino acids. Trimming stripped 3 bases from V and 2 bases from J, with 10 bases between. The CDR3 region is CASSFTGLQETQYF. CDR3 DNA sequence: TGTGCCAGCAGTTTCACAGGGCTGCAAGAGACCCAGTACTTC.

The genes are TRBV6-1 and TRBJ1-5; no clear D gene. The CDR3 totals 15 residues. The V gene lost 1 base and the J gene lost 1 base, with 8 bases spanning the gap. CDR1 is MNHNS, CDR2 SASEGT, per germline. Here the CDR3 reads CASSEVWASNQPQHF. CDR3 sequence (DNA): TGTGCCAGCAGTGAAGTATGGGCCAGCAATCAGCCCCAGCATTTT.

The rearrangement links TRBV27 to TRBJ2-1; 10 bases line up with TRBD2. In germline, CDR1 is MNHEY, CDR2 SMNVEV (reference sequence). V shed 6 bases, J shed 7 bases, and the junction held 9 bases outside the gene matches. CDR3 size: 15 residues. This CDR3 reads CASSQAGGPDNEQFF. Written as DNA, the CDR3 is TGTGCCAGCAGCCAAGCGGGAGGGCCTGATAATGAGCAGTTCTTC.

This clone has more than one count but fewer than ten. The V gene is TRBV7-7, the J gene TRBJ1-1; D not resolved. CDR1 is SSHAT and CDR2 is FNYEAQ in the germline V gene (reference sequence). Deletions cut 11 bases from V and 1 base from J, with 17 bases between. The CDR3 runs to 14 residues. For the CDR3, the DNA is TGTGCCCGATTTCGGCGGCGGGGGAACACTGAAGCTTTCTTT. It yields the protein CARFRRRGNTEAFF.

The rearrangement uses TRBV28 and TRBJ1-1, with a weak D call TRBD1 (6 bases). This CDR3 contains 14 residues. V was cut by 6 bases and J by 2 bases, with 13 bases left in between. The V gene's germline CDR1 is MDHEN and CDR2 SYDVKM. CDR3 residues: CASRFTGFNTEAFF. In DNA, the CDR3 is TGTGCCAGCAGATTTACAGGGTTCAACACTGAAGCTTTCTTT.

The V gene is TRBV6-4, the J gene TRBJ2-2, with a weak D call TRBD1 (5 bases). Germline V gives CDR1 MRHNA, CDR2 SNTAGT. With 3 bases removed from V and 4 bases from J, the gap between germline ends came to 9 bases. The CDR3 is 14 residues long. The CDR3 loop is CASSETGSTGELFF. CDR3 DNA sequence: TGTGCCAGCAGTGAAACAGGATCCACCGGGGAGCTGTTTTTT.

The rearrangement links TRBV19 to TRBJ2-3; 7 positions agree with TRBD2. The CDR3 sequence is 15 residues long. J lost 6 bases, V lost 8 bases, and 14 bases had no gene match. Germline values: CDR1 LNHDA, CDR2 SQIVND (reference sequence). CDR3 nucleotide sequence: TGTGCCAGTCGCAATGCAGCGGGGTATGGGGATACGCAGTATTTT. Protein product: CASRNAAGYGDTQYF.

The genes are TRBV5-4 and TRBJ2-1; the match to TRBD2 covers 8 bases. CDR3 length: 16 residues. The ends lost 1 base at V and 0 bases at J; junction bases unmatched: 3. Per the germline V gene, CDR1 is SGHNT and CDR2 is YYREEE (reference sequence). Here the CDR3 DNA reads TGTGCCAGCAGCTTGACCGGGACTAGCTCCTACAATGAGCAGTTCTTC. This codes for CASSLTGTSSYNEQFF.

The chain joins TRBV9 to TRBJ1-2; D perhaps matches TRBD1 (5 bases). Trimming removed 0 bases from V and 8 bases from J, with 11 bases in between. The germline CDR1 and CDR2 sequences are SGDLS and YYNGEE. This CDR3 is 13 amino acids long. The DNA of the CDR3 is TGTGCCAGCAGCGTAGGGGCAGGGAACGGCTACACCTTC. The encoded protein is CASSVGAGNGYTF. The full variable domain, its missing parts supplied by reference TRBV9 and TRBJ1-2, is DSGVTQTPKHLITATGQRVTLRCSPRSGDLSVYWYQQSLDQGLQFLIQYYNGEERAKGNILERFSAQQFPDLHSELNLSSLELGDSALYFCASSVGAGNGYTFGSGTRLTVV.